The 13 T cell receptor beta chains reported below all come from one sample, sequenced in a study of T cells in Graves' hyperthyroidism and ophthalmopathy. Researchers took RNA transcripts and amplified the TCR beta CDR3 regions from them. Primed by the HTBI set, a first-round RT-PCR was run on the TCR CDR3. One entry per CDR3 protein results from TCRdb running MiXCR on the multiplex PCR reads. In the table there are about 570,000 distinct CDR3 sequences, just over 45% of which are singletons. The material sequenced was peripheral blood or thyroid tissue (not recorded which). The receptors stem from an adult woman with Graves' disease, either hyperthyroidism or ophthalmopathy (not recorded which).

The chain recombines TRBV2 with TRBJ1-1; no reliable D call. This CDR3 spans 14 amino acids. The germline CDR1 and CDR2 sequences are SNHLY and FYNNEI. V was clipped by 2 bases and J by 7 bases, with 14 bases between them. As DNA, the CDR3 is TGTGCCAGCAGTGAAATAGGTGGAGTGGGTGAAGCTTTCTTT. This translates into CASSEIGGVGEAFF.

In this sample, this clonotype turned up many times. The chain recombines TRBV10-3 with TRBJ2-5; D not certain. The V gene's germline CDR1 is ENHRY and CDR2 SYGVKD. The CDR3 totals 14 residues. V was pared by 3 bases and J by 1 base, with 9 bases between. This CDR3 is CAISEGTIQETQYF. In nucleotides, the CDR3 is TGTGCCATCAGTGAAGGAACAATCCAAGAGACCCAGTACTTC.

This clonotype was picked up many times. The rearrangement uses TRBV6-2 or TRBV6-3 and TRBJ1-5, with 8 bases fitting TRBD1. Germline V gives CDR1 MNHEY, CDR2 SVGEGT. This CDR3 spans 14 amino acids. Trimming cost V 6 bases and J 4 bases; bases outside gene matches: 5. Here the CDR3 reads CASSRDRWNQPQHF. In DNA, the CDR3 is TGTGCCAGCAGCCGGGACAGGTGGAATCAGCCCCAGCATTTT.

This clonotype has a count of ten or more. The CDR3, as DNA: TGTGCCAGCAGTGAGCTAGTTTCTGAAGCTTTCTTT. It codes for CASSELVSEAFF. The chain employs TRBV2 and TRBJ1-1; D unclear. The ends were cut back, 3 bases at V and 6 bases at J, with 8 bases in the middle. CDR1 SNHLY and CDR2 FYNNEI come from the germline V gene. The CDR3 covers 12 residues.

The V gene is TRBV20-1, the J gene TRBJ2-7, with unresolved D. CDR1 and CDR2 from the germline V gene are DFQATT and SNEGSKA (reference sequence). This CDR3 is 10 amino acids long. V lost 7 bases, J lost 5 bases, and 9 bases lay in between. The CDR3 spells CSGGANEQYF. CDR3 DNA: TGCAGTGGCGGCGCGAACGAGCAGTACTTC.

This clonotype was seen at least ten times. The rearrangement links TRBV6-4 to TRBJ2-6; D remains unclear. The ends were cut back, 6 bases at V and 0 bases at J, with 12 bases in the middle. The germline V gene has CDR1 MRHNA and CDR2 SNTAGT. The length of the CDR3 is 16 residues. CDR3 sequence (DNA): TGTGCCAGCAGCGTCGGCACCCACTCTGGGGCCAACGTCCTGACTTTC. It is translated as CASSVGTHSGANVLTF.

This clonotype was counted at least ten times. V gene TRBV12-3 or TRBV12-4 combines with J gene TRBJ2-2; TRBD2 matches 8 bases. The V segment lost 10 bases and the J segment 4 bases; nucleotides outside the gene matches: 5. The CDR3 runs to 13 residues. The CDR3 sequence is CANRLASTGELFF. Here the CDR3 DNA reads TGTGCCAACCGACTAGCGTCCACCGGGGAGCTGTTTTTT.

This clonotype has only a few counts. The chain recombines TRBV28 with TRBJ1-6; D is ambiguous. V lost 5 bases and J lost 8, with 7 bases in between. The CDR3 has 12 residues. CDR1 and CDR2 from the germline V gene are MDHEN and SYDVKM. The CDR3 sequence: CASSDPYSPLHF. The CDR3 bases are TGTGCCAGCAGTGACCCCTATTCACCCCTCCACTTT. Looking up the rest from reference TRBV28 and TRBJ1-6 gives the full variable domain: DVKVTQSSRYLVKRTGEKVFLECVQDMDHENMFWYRQDPGLGLRLIYFSYDVKMKEKGDIPEGYSVSREKKERFSLILESASTNQTSMYLCASSDPYSPLHFGNGTRLTVT.

This clonotype occurred many times. The chain combines TRBV5-1 with TRBJ2-2; D gene uncertain. Looked up from germline, CDR1 is SGHRS and CDR2 is YFSETQ. The CDR3 has 14 amino acids. Trimming removed 5 bases from V and 0 bases from J, with 8 bases in between. CDR3 sequence (DNA): TGCGCCAGCAGGGAGAGCGCGAACACCGGGGAGCTGTTTTTT. The encoded protein is CASRESANTGELFF. Full variable domain (outside the CDR3, taken from reference TRBV5-1 and TRBJ2-2): KAGVTQTPRYLIKTRGQQVTLSCSPISGHRSVSWYQQTPGQGLQFLFEYFSETQRNKGNFPGRFSGRQFSNSRSEMNVSTLELGDSALYLCASRESANTGELFFGEGSRLTVL.

This chain joins TRBV24-1 and TRBJ2-7; 9 nucleotides align to TRBD1. This CDR3 region has 16 residues. J lost 3 bases, V lost 12 bases, and 17 bases had no gene match. Germline V gene lookup returns CDR1 KGHDR and CDR2 SFDVKD. The CDR3 is CAAGTELDRGVYEQYF. The CDR3 region has the DNA TGTGCCGCGGGGACAGAACTGGACAGGGGTGTCTACGAGCAGTACTTC.

This clonotype was observed many times. The genes are TRBV5-1 and TRBJ2-7; 10 bases align to TRBD2. The CDR3 has 16 residues. Germline loops: CDR1 SGHRS, CDR2 YFSETQ. Trimming took 4 bases from V and 7 from J; bases not matched to a gene: 14. CDR3: CASSRTSLAGEHEQYF. As DNA, the CDR3 is TGCGCCAGCAGCCGGACTTCCCTAGCGGGAGAGCATGAGCAGTACTTC.

Ten or more counts support this clonotype. V and J are TRBV9 and TRBJ2-7, with D tentatively TRBD2 (6 bases). This CDR3 spans 12 amino acids. Deletions cut 2 bases from V and 5 bases from J, with 8 bases between. Germline CDR1 SGDLS, CDR2 YYNGEE. In DNA, the CDR3 is TGTGCCAGCAGCGTCAGGGAGGACGAGCAGTACTTC. It is translated as CASSVREDEQYF.

As concerns this clonotype: One end of the junction fails to match germline, which may point to a read error. The J gene is TRBJ2-7, the V gene TRBV29-1; the D is unclear. The CDR3 spans 13 residues. Per the germline V gene, CDR1 is SQVTM and CDR2 is ANQGSEA. The CDR3 loop is CSVEAGSLYEQYF. The CDR3 bases are TGCAGCGTAGAAGCAGGCAGTCTCTACGAGCAGTACTTC.